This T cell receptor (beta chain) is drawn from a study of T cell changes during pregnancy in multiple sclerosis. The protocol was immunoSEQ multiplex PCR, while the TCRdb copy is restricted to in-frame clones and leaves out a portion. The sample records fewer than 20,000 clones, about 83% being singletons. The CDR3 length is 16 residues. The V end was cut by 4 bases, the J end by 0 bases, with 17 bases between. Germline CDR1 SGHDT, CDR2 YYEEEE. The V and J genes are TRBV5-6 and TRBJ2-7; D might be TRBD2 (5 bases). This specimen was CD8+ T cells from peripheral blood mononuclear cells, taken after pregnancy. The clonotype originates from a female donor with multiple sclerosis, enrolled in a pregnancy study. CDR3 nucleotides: TGTGCCAGCAGCCAAACCCCGGGGAGTAGCTCCTACGAGCAGTACTTC. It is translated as CASSQTPGSSSYEQYF. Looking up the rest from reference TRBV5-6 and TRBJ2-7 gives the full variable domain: DAGVTQSPTHLIKTRGQQVTLRCSPKSGHDTVSWYQQALGQGPQFIFQYYEEEERQRGNFPDRFSGHQFPNYSSELNVNALLLGDSALYLCASSQTPGSSSYEQYFGPGTRLTVT.